These 20 T cell receptor beta chains originate from one sample sequenced in a study of T cells expressing NK-cell markers. Each CDR3 protein gets one entry in TCRdb, which reprocessed the 5' RACE reads and gives no DNA. This table holds about 550,000 distinct CDR3 sequences. The material sequenced was blood T cells: a sorted CD56 or NKG2C T cell subset, CD4+ or CD8+ T cells, or bulk PBMC T cells (not recorded which). All receptors come from a man aged 18 to 35 in good health.

V is TRBV6-5 and J is TRBJ2-2; with no DNA, the TCRdb D assignment of TRBD1 cannot be verified. The germline CDR1 and CDR2 sequences are MNHEY and SVGAGI. The CDR3 is made up of 17 amino acids. This CDR3 reads CASSYSTRGGLAGELFF.

V gene TRBV12-3 or TRBV12-4 combines with J gene TRBJ2-3; TCRdb lists TRBD1, though no DNA is available to test this call. The CDR3 sequence is 14 residues long. The CDR3 spells CASSLADRADTQYF.

This chain links TRBV5-1 with TRBJ2-3; TCRdb calls TRBD1, which cannot be checked without DNA. This CDR3 spans 17 amino acids. CDR1 is SGHRS and CDR2 is YFSETQ in the germline V gene. The CDR3: CASSSLNRDRGPDTQYF.

V is TRBV7-3 and J is TRBJ2-1; the D call of TRBD2 rests on TCRdb alone, since no DNA is present to check it. The length of the CDR3 is 13 residues. In germline, CDR1 is SGHTA, CDR2 FQGTGA. The CDR3 loop is CASSSGYGLETFF.

The rearrangement joins TRBV10-3 to TRBJ2-1; TCRdb reports TRBD1, a call that lacks DNA to check it against. This CDR3 region has 11 residues. Germline CDR1 reads ENHRY; CDR2 reads SYGVKD. The CDR3 is CAISDLGAWFF.

The chain couples TRBV29-1 to TRBJ1-1. This CDR3 contains 13 residues. Germline CDR1 is SQVTM and CDR2 is ANQGSEA. CDR3 region: CSVEDVRSTEAFF.

The chain combines TRBV4-3 with TRBJ2-7. The germline CDR1 and CDR2 sequences are LGHNA and YSLEER. This CDR3 is built from 14 residues. The chain's CDR3 is CASSQGRGPYEQYF.

This chain uses TRBV5-1 with TRBJ1-5; as DNA is missing, the TRBD1 call by TCRdb cannot be tested. This CDR3 is built from 15 residues. CDR1 and CDR2 (germline): SGHRS, YFSETQ. CDR3 residues: CASSPGTGYNQPQHF. The variable domain in full, completed from reference TRBV5-1 and TRBJ1-5, reads KAGVTQTPRYLIKTRGQQVTLSCSPISGHRSVSWYQQTPGQGLQFLFEYFSETQRNKGNFPGRFSGRQFSNSRSEMNVSTLELGDSALYLCASSPGTGYNQPQHFGDGTRLSIL.

The gene calls are TRBV5-1 and TRBJ2-3; the TCRdb D gene call, TRBD2, has no DNA to confirm it. The CDR3 covers 18 residues. Germline lookup yields CDR1 SGHRS and CDR2 YFSETQ. CDR3 protein: CASSLGISGRATTDTQYF.

J is TRBJ2-1 and V is TRBV5-1; without DNA, the TCRdb call of TRBD2 cannot be checked. The CDR3 extends over 14 amino acids. The germline CDR1 and CDR2 sequences are SGHRS and YFSETQ. The CDR3 is CASISYASGNEQFF.

This chain uses TRBV20-1 with TRBJ2-1. Germline loops: CDR1 DFQATT, CDR2 SNEGSKA (reference sequence). The CDR3 runs to 12 residues. CDR3 sequence: CSARTAYNEQFF.

The chain couples TRBV5-5 to TRBJ2-3; no DNA is available, so the TRBD2 call from TCRdb remains unchecked. The germline gives CDR1 SGHKS, CDR2 YYEKEE (reference sequence). This CDR3 contains 17 residues. CDR3 loop: CASSLFVGGFSTDTQYF.

The rearrangement uses TRBV7-8 and TRBJ2-5; TCRdb reports TRBD1, a call that lacks DNA to check it against. This CDR3 region has 16 residues. Germline V CDR1 and CDR2: SGHVS, FQNEAQ. CDR3: CASSLPDRGRRIPQYF.

The J gene is TRBJ2-1, the V gene TRBV18. The V gene's germline CDR1 is KGHSH and CDR2 LQKENI. The CDR3 length is 12 residues. This CDR3 reads CASSPSFGEQFF.

This chain uses TRBV28 with TRBJ2-3; TCRdb's D gene call, TRBD2, goes unchecked for lack of DNA. The CDR3 has 16 amino acids. CDR1 and CDR2 from the germline V gene are MDHEN and SYDVKM. Here the CDR3 reads CASRPLTSGLTDTQYF.

The chain uses TRBV12-3 or TRBV12-4 and TRBJ2-7; lacking DNA, the TRBD2 call made by TCRdb goes unchecked. This CDR3 is built from 14 residues. The CDR3 spells CASSLKGASGEQYF.

The chain carries TRBV7-6 and TRBJ2-5; TCRdb reports TRBD2, a call that lacks DNA to check it against. Looked up from germline, CDR1 is SGHVS and CDR2 is FNYEAQ. The CDR3 consists of 15 residues. This CDR3 is CASSRSGPSQETQYF.

The chain joins TRBV20-1 to TRBJ1-4. The CDR3 runs 12 residues. Germline-derived CDR1 and CDR2 are DFQATT and SNEGSKA (reference sequence). The CDR3 loop reads CSAQLLNEKLFF.

The chain links TRBV12-3 or TRBV12-4 to TRBJ2-4; without DNA, the TCRdb call of TRBD1 cannot be checked. The CDR3 loop spans 19 amino acids. CDR3 region: CASTLLAGGHLFAKNIQYF.

This CDR3 is CASSVTAGTYEQYF. This chain links TRBV9 with TRBJ2-7; no DNA is available, so the TRBD1 call from TCRdb remains unchecked. The germline CDR1 and CDR2 sequences are SGDLS and YYNGEE. This CDR3 comprises 14 residues.